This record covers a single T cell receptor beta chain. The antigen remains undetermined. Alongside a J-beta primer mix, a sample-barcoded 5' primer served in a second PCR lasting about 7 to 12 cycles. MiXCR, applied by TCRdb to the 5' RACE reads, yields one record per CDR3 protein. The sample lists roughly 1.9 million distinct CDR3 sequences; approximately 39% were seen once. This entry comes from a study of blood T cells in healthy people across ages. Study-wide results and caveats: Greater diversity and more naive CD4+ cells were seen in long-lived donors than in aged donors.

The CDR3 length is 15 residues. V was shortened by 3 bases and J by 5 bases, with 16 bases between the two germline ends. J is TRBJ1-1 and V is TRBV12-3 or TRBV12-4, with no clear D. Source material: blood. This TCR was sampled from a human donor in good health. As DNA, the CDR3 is TGTGCCAGCAGTTTGGGGTCGGGGAGGTTAACTGAAGCTTTCTTT. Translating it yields CASSLGSGRLTEAFF.